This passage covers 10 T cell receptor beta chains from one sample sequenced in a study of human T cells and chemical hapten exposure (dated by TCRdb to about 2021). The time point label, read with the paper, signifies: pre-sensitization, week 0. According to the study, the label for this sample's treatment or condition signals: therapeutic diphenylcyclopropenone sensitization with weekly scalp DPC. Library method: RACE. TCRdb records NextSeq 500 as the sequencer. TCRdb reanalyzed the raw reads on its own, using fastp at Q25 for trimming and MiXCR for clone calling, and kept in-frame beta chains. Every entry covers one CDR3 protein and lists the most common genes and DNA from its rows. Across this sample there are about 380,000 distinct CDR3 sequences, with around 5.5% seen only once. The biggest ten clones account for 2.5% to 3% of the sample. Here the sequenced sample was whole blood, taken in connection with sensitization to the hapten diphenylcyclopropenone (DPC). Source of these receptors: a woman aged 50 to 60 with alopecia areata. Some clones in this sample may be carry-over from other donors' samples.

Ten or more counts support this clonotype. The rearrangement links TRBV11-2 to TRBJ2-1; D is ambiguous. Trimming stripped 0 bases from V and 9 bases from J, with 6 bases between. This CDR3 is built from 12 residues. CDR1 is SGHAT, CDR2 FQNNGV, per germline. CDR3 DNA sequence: TGTGCCAGCAGCTTAGATAGTGTTGAGCAGTTCTTC. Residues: CASSLDSVEQFF.

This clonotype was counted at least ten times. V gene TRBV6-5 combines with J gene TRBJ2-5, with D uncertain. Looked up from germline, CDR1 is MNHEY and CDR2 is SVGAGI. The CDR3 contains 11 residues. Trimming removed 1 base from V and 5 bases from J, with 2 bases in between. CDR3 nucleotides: TGTGCCAGCAGTTACTTGGAGACCCAGTACTTC. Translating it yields CASSYLETQYF.

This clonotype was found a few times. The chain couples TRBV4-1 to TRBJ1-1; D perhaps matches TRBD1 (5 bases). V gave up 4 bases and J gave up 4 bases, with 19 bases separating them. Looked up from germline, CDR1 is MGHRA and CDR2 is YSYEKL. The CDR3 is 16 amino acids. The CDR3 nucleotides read TGCGCCAGCAGCCCCAAAGACAGTATTGATGGCACTGAAGCTTTCTTT. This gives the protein CASSPKDSIDGTEAFF.

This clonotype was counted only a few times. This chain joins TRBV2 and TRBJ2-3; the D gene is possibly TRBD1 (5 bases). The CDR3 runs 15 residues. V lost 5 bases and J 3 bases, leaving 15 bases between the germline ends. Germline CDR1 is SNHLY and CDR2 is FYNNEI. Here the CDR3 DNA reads TGTGCCAGCAGTTCGTCAGGGCCGACGACAGATACGCAGTATTTT. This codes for CASSSSGPTTDTQYF.

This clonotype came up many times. CDR3 sequence reads: CASKPTQEDSPLHF. The CDR3 DNA sequence: TGTGCCAGCAAGCCCACTCAGGAGGATTCACCCCTCCACTTT. This chain joins TRBV4-2 and TRBJ1-6; no firm D call. The CDR3 totals 14 residues. Germline-derived CDR1 and CDR2 are LGHNA and YNFKEQ. Between the trimmed V and J ends, which lost 7 bases and 8 bases, there was a span of 15 bases.

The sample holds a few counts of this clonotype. CDR3 sequence: CSVDEEGYTF. In DNA, the CDR3 is TGCAGCGTTGACGAAGAGGGCTACACCTTC. V gene TRBV29-1 combines with J gene TRBJ1-2; D gene unclear. Germline CDR1 SQVTM, CDR2 ANQGSEA. The CDR3 runs 10 residues. Trimming stripped 3 bases from V and 8 bases from J, with 7 bases between.

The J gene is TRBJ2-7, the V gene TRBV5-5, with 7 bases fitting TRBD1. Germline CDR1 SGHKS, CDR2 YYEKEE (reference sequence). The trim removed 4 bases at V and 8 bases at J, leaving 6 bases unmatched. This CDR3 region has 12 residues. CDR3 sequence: CASSNNRGQQYF. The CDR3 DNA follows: TGTGCCAGCAGCAATAACAGGGGACAGCAGTACTTC.

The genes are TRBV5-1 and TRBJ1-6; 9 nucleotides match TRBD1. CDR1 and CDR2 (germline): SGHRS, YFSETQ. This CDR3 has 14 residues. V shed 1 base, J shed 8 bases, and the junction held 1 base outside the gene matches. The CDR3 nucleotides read TGCGCCAGCAGCTTGTGGACAGGGGATTCACCCCTCCACTTT. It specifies CASSLWTGDSPLHF.

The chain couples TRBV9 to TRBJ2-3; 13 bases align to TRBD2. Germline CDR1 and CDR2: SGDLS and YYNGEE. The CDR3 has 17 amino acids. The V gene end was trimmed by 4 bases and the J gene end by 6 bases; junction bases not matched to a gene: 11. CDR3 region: CASSPRTSGGTMDTQYF. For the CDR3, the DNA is TGTGCCAGCAGCCCGCGGACTAGCGGGGGAACCATGGATACGCAGTATTTT. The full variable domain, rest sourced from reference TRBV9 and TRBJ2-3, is DSGVTQTPKHLITATGQRVTLRCSPRSGDLSVYWYQQSLDQGLQFLIQYYNGEERAKGNILERFSAQQFPDLHSELNLSSLELGDSALYFCASSPRTSGGTMDTQYFGPGTRLTVL.

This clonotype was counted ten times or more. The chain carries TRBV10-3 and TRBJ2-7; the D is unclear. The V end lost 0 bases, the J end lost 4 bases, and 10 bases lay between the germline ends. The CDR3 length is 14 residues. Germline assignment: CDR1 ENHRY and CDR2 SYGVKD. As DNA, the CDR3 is TGTGCCATCAGTGAGTCGCAATCTCGGTACGAGCAGTACTTC. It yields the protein CAISESQSRYEQYF.